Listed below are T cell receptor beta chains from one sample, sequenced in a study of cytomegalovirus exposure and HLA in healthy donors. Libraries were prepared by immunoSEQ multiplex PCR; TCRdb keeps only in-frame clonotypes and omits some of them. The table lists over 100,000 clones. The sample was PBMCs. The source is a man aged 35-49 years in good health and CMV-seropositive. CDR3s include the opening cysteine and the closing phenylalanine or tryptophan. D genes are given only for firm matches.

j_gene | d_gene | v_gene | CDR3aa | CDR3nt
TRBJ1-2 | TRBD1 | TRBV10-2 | CASSWDSWNGYTF | TGCGCCAGCAGCTGGGACAGCTGGAATGGCTACACCTTC
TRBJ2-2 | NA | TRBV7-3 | CASSLGQGRTGELFF | TGTGCCAGCAGCTTAGGGCAGGGGCGAACCGGGGAGCTGTTTTTT
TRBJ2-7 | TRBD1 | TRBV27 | CASSFQGAYEQYF | TGTGCCAGCAGTTTTCAGGGGGCCTACGAGCAGTACTTC
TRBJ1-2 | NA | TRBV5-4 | CASSSQGSRYGYTF | TGTGCCAGCAGCTCCCAGGGTTCTCGCTATGGCTACACCTTC
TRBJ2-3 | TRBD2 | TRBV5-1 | CASSLRTSGDQGTQYF | TGCGCCAGCAGCTTAAGGACTAGCGGGGATCAGGGTACGCAGTATTTT
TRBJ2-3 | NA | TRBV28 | CASSGESGTSTDTQYF | TGTGCCAGCAGCGGGGAGAGCGGTACTAGCACAGATACGCAGTATTTT
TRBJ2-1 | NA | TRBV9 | CASSVAPDTFPYNEQFF | TGTGCCAGCAGCGTAGCCCCGGACACGTTTCCCTACAATGAGCAGTTCTTC
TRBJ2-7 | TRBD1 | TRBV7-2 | CASSPRQGWGEQYF | TGTGCCAGCAGCCCTAGACAGGGTTGGGGCGAGCAGTACTTC
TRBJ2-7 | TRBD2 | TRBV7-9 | CASSLGTSATYEQYF | TGTGCCAGCAGCTTAGGGACTAGCGCCACCTACGAGCAGTACTTC
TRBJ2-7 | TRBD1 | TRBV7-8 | CASSLTFGTGTYEQYF | TGTGCCAGCAGCTTAACATTCGGGACAGGGACCTACGAGCAGTACTTC
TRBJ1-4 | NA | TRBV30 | CAHWRANEEKLFF | TGTGCCCACTGGAGGGCGAATGAGGAAAAACTGTTTTTT
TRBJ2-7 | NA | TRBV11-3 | CASSLGGGPESYEQYF | TGTGCCAGCAGCTTAGGCGGGGGCCCAGAATCCTACGAGCAGTACTTC
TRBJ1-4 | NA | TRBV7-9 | CASSLVKGAEKLFF | TGTGCCAGCAGCTTAGTAAAAGGGGCTGAAAAACTGTTTTTT
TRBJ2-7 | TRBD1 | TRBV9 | CASSVGQGYNYEQYF | TGTGCCAGCAGCGTAGGACAGGGGTACAACTACGAGCAGTACTTC
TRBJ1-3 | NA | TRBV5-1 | CASSRDTGFTGNTIYF | TGCGCCAGCAGCCGGGACACGGGTTTTACTGGAAACACCATATATTTT
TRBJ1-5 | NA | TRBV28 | CASSLLGGQPQHF | TGTGCCAGCAGTTTATTGGGAGGTCAGCCCCAGCATTTT
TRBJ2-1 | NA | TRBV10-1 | CASSESGLSSYNEQFF | TGCGCCAGCAGTGAGTCGGGCCTGAGCTCCTACAATGAGCAGTTCTTC
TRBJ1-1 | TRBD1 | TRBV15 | CATSADPQGLTEAFF | TGTGCCACCAGCGCCGATCCACAGGGGTTGACTGAAGCTTTCTTT